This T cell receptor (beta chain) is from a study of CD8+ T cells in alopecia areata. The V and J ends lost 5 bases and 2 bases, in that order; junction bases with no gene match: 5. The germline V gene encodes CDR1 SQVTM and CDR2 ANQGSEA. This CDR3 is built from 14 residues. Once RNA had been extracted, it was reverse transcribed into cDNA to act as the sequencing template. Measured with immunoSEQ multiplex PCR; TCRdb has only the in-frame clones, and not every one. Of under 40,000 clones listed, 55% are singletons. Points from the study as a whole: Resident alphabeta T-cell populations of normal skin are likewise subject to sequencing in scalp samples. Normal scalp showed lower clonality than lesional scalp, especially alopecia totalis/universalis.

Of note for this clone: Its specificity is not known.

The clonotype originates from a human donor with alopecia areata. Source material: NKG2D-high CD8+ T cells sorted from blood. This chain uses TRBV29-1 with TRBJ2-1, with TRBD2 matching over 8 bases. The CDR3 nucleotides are TGCAGCGTTATTAGCGGGACTACCTACAATGAGCAGTTCTTC. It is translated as CSVISGTTYNEQFF.